Below are 10 T cell receptor beta chains sequenced from a single sample in a study of response to subunit inactivated influenza vaccine. TCRdb independently ran MiXCR on the RT-PCR reads; one entry per CDR3 protein. This sample has about 520,000 distinct CDR3 sequences, with roughly 7.6% found just once. Sample: PBMCs from blood, taken roughly 24 months after vaccination. These receptor sequences come from a man aged 50 to 69 who received an inactivated influenza vaccine.

This clonotype was recorded many times. This rearrangement joins TRBV20-1 to TRBJ2-3, with 8 bases aligning to TRBD2. The V segment lost 0 bases and the J segment 1 base; nucleotides outside the gene matches: 6. The length of the CDR3 is 16 residues. Germline V CDR1 and CDR2: DFQATT, SNEGSKA (reference sequence). CDR3: CSARDPKRERTDTQYF. CDR3 in DNA: TGCAGTGCTAGAGACCCCAAGCGGGAGCGCACAGATACGCAGTATTTT.

In its sample, this clonotype was seen many times. This chain joins TRBV5-1 and TRBJ2-1; TRBD2 agrees at 13 bases. The CDR3 has 16 amino acids. Germline loops: CDR1 SGHRS, CDR2 YFSETQ. V dropped 4 bases and J dropped 8; count of bases not matched to a gene: 9. The CDR3 DNA reads TGCGCCAGCAGCCCCGGACTAGCGGGAGTGGGAGATGAGCAGTTCTTC. Encoded protein: CASSPGLAGVGDEQFF.

V usage is TRBV4-3 and J usage is TRBJ2-1, with TRBD1 matching over 9 bases. The germline CDR1 and CDR2 sequences are LGHNA and YSLEER. V trimming: 4 bases; J trimming: 5 bases; junction bases outside the gene matches: 15. The CDR3 totals 18 residues. CDR3 amino acids: CASSRELAGTGSDNEQFF. As DNA, the CDR3 is TGCGCCAGCAGCCGAGAACTAGCCGGGACAGGGTCGGACAATGAGCAGTTCTTC.

This clonotype occurred many times. The rearrangement links TRBV20-1 to TRBJ2-7; TRBD1 is a possible D gene (5 bases). The V gene lost 1 base and the J gene lost 5 bases, with 9 bases spanning the gap. This CDR3 region has 12 residues. Germline values: CDR1 DFQATT, CDR2 SNEGSKA (reference sequence). The CDR3 DNA reads as TGCAGTGCTAGAGCTAGGGGCGACGAGCAGTACTTC. It encodes CSARARGDEQYF.

The chain combines TRBV21-1 with TRBJ2-1; no check of the table's D call, TRBD1, against the DNA was made. TRBV21-1 is labeled a pseudogene. CDR3 length equals 20 residues. CDR3 nucleotide sequence: TGTGCCAGCAGCAAAGTAAGGGGGCCAGAGGGGCTAAAATACTACAATGAGCAGTTCTTC. Protein sequence: CASSKVRGPEGLKYYNEQFF.

The chain has TRBV20-1 and TRBJ2-3; 7 bases match TRBD2. The J segment lost 2 bases and the V segment lost 3 bases, leaving 8 bases of the junction unmatched. CDR1 is DFQATT and CDR2 is SNEGSKA in the germline V gene (reference sequence). The CDR3 spans 15 residues. The CDR3 protein is CSASRPGLITDTQYF. The CDR3 DNA sequence: TGCAGTGCTAGCCGACCGGGACTAATCACAGATACGCAGTATTTT.

This clonotype was counted ten times or more. The gene calls are TRBV14 and TRBJ2-7; tentatively, D is TRBD2 (5 bases). The CDR3 spans 13 residues. Germline loops: CDR1 SGHDN, CDR2 FVKESK. Trimming stripped 4 bases from V and 6 bases from J, with 13 bases between. The CDR3 DNA reads TGTGCCAGCAGCCCCACTTGGGAGCGCGAGCAGTACTTC. This codes for CASSPTWEREQYF. The whole variable domain, remainder taken from reference TRBV14 and TRBJ2-7, is EAGVTQFPSHSVIEKGQTVTLRCDPISGHDNLYWYRRVMGKEIKFLLHFVKESKQDESGMPNNRFLAERTGGTYSTLKVQPAELEDSGVYFCASSPTWEREQYFGPGTRLTVT.

This clonotype was detected only a few times. The V gene is TRBV4-3, the J gene TRBJ1-1, with 8 bases matching TRBD1. CDR1 and CDR2 from the germline V gene are LGHNA and YSLEER. V gave up 2 bases and J gave up 6 bases; unmatched junction bases: 8. This CDR3 comprises 15 residues. The CDR3 here is CASSQRGTGGSEAFF. Here the CDR3 DNA reads TGCGCCAGCAGCCAACGCGGGACAGGTGGGTCTGAAGCTTTCTTT.

This clonotype was seen a handful of times. The chain couples TRBV19 to TRBJ2-1, with 14 nucleotides matching TRBD2. The CDR3 spans 19 residues. Germline-derived CDR1 and CDR2 are LNHDA and SQIVND (reference sequence). With 5 bases clipped from V and 2 bases from J, the junction kept 11 bases outside the gene matches. The CDR3 loop is CASSPGTSGSLFPYNEQFF. The CDR3, as DNA: TGTGCCAGTAGTCCCGGGACTAGCGGGAGCCTCTTTCCCTACAATGAGCAGTTCTTC.

This clonotype was detected ten times or more. This chain connects TRBV12-3 or TRBV12-4 to TRBJ1-2; 7 bases are a match to TRBD1. V shed 3 bases, J shed 8 bases, and the junction held 9 bases outside the gene matches. The CDR3 totals 14 residues. The CDR3 DNA follows: TGTGCCAGCAGTTTTTTCCCACAGGGGCAAGGCTACACCTTC. This codes for CASSFFPQGQGYTF.